The sequence of this TCR beta chain was determined in a study of blood T cells in healthy people across ages (dated by TCRdb to the mid-2010s). For the study in its entirety: In model experiments, template switching captured roughly one uniquely barcoded TCR beta cDNA molecule for every two T cells. Age-related changes in TCR beta repertoire diversity were measured in the study by deep sequencing normalized with unique cDNA molecular identifiers. Four age groups were formed from the donors: young (average about 17 years), middle-aged (approximately 40), aged (62) and long-lived (82). To avoid experimental bias, donors of different ages were randomly spread across the sequencing lanes. Using the same blood draw, the study looked at two additional independent replicas of 1 million unique cDNA reads for two donors, one aged 18 to 29 and the other aged 80 or older.

What the research found in general, with its limitations: Because donor CMV infection status was unknown, age-related changes in expanded clonotypes were potentially confounded. The long-lived group showed more naive CD4+ T cells, fewer expanded clones and increased TCR diversity than the aged group, suggesting age selection. As age increased, observed TCR beta diversity per million T cells dropped in a roughly linear way, and a significant reduction was already evident by age 40. Conclusive comparison of naive and antigen-experienced compartments was prevented by the profiling of bulk unsorted PBMCs. The percentage of naive T cells measured by flow cytometry correlated strongly with observed TCR beta diversity. Total diversity estimates from one million sequenced T cells were considered lower bounds and underestimates.

With respect to this clonotype: Its antigen is unknown. One base away there is no much larger clone; base qualities are not given.

Systemically healthy Caucasian individuals from Russia, some 38 in total and aged about 6 to 90 years, were included as donors. Roughly 11 milliliters of peripheral blood were drawn from each donor into EDTA-treated Vacutainer tubes. Ficoll-Paque density-gradient centrifugation was used to isolate PBMCs, with at least 6.5 million per sample. Total RNA was extracted from PBMCs with Trizol reagent, with at least 6 micrograms obtained per sample. For every donor, flow cytometry on a PBMC aliquot measured the percentage of naive CD45RAhigh/CD27high T cells. Receptor amplification or capture employed 5' RACE. Instrument used: Illumina HiSeq 2500. A second roughly 6 to 12 cycle PCR used a sample-barcoded 5' primer and a J-beta primer mix. A unique molecular identifier was introduced onto each TCR beta cDNA molecule by a template-switch 5' adaptor carrying 12 random nucleotides. Each sample yielded at least 3 million CDR3-containing paired-end reads. All of the RNA was converted into first-strand cDNA using the Mint cDNA synthesis kit, with a TRBC-specific oligonucleotide serving as the primer. After uracil-DNA glycosylase treatment, a first 18-cycle PCR used universal primers M1SS and BC2_uni_R on all cDNA. The study's processing was this. For normalization, 1 million high-quality reads were randomly selected from each sample, with every read carrying a distinct molecular identifier. Reads sharing molecular identifiers were discarded rather than binned into consensus sequences. MiTCR, run with a Q25 quality threshold and the strictest error-elimination algorithm, handled CDR3 identification, clonotype clustering and error correction. A nonparametric unseen species model using Euler transformation provided a lower-bound estimate of total TCR beta diversity. The public reads were quality trimmed at Q25 with fastp and then assembled into clones with MiXCR by TCRdb, keeping productive beta chains. One record per CDR3 amino acid sequence lists the most common genes and DNA. TCRdb, not the original authors, processed these V and J calls. This sample has hundreds of thousands of distinct CDR3 sequences in its table, and around 45% of those were observed once. Of the sample, approximately 20% falls within the top ten clones.

Cut back by 5 bases and 5 bases, the V and J ends lie 10 bases apart. Reading from cysteine to phenylalanine, the CDR3 counts 14 amino acids. Only CDR3 DNA remains: 42 bases, in frame from the first base. Based on the germline V gene, the CDR1 and CDR2 sequences are MDHEN and SYDVKM. Recombination linked TRBV28 to TRBJ1-6, with no reliable assignment of the D segment. The sequence derives from a man aged 60 to 75 in good health. Sequencing was performed on blood. The CDR3 region reads CASSQDGHNSPLHF. The DNA is as follows: TGTGCCAGCAGTCAGGACGGCCATAATTCACCCCTCCACTTT.